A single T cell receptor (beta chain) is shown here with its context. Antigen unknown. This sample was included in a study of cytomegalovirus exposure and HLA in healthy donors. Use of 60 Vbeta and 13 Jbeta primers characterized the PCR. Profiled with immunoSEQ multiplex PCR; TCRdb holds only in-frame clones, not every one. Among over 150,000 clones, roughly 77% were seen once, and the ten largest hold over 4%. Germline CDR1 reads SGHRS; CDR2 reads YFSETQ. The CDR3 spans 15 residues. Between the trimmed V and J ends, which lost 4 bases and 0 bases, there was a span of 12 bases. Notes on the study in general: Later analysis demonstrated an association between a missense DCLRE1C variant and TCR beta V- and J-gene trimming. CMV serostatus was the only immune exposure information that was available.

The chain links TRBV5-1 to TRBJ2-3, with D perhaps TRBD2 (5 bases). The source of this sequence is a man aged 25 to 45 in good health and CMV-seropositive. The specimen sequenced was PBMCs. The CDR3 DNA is TGCGCCAGCAGCACCCGGACTGACAGCACAGATACGCAGTATTTT. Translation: CASSTRTDSTDTQYF.